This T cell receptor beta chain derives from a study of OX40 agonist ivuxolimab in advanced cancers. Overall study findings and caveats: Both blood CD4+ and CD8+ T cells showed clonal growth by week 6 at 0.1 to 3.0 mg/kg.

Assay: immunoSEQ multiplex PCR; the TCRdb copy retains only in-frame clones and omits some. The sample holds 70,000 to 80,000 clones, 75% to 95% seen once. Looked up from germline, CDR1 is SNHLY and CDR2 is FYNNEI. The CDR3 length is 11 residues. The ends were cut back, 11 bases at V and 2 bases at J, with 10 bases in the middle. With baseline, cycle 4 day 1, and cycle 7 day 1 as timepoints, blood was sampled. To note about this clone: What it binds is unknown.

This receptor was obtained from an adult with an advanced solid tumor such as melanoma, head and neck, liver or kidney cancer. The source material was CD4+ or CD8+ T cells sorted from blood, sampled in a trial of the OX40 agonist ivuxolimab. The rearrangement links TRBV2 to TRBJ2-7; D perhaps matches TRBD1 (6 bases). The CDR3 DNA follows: TGTGCCGGACAGACGGCCTACGAGCAGTACTTC. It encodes CAGQTAYEQYF.